These 24 T cell receptor beta chains came from one sample sequenced in a study of blood T cells in healthy people across ages. Alongside a J-beta primer mix, a sample-barcoded 5' primer served in a second PCR lasting roughly 7 to 11 cycles. Via MiXCR, TCRdb re-called the 5' RACE reads, giving one row per CDR3 protein. The sample holds hundreds of thousands of distinct CDR3 sequences; 49% are singletons and the top ten take roughly a third. Material: blood. The receptors were sampled from a woman aged 55-69 years in good health.

Concerning this clonotype: The junction differs from germline at one of its ends, possibly a read error. The genes are TRBV6-5 and TRBJ2-7; 10 nucleotides agree with TRBD2. The CDR3 is made up of 15 amino acids. CDR1 and CDR2 (germline): MNHEY, SVGAGI. The CDR3 protein is CTSSYASGSPYEQYF. Here the CDR3 DNA reads TGTACCAGCAGTTACGCTAGCGGGAGTCCCTACGAGCAGTACTTC.

The chain uses TRBV5-1 and TRBJ2-5; tentatively, D is TRBD1 (5 bases). The V end was cut by 2 bases, the J end by 1 base, with 12 bases between. The CDR3 is 15 residues long. Germline CDR1 and CDR2: SGHRS and YFSETQ. DNA for the CDR3: TGCGCCAGCAGCTTCCGTGGCACAGGCCAAGAGACCCAGTACTTC. Translation: CASSFRGTGQETQYF.

V usage is TRBV6-1 and J usage is TRBJ2-1; 7 nucleotides agree with TRBD2. Germline values: CDR1 MNHNS, CDR2 SASEGT. The CDR3 is 17 amino acids. V dropped 2 bases and J dropped 3; count of bases not matched to a gene: 10. The CDR3 nucleotides are TGTGCCAGCAGTGAACCCCGGACTAGACAGCTCTACAATGAGCAGTTCTTC. The encoded protein is CASSEPRTRQLYNEQFF.

This clonotype was counted only a few times. The chain couples TRBV29-1 to TRBJ2-5; a possible D gene is TRBD2 (5 bases). The germline V and J ends were trimmed by 6 bases and 4 bases, with 12 bases remaining between them. This CDR3 has 12 amino acids. Germline V lookup: CDR1 SQVTM, CDR2 ANQGSEA. The CDR3 sequence: CSVDFGGETQYF. The CDR3 DNA is TGCAGCGTGGACTTCGGAGGAGAGACCCAGTACTTC.

V gene TRBV28 combines with J gene TRBJ2-7, with a possible D match to TRBD1 (6 bases). This CDR3 contains 15 residues. V was cut by 7 bases and J by 1 base, with 17 bases left in between. In germline, CDR1 is MDHEN, CDR2 SYDVKM. DNA for the CDR3: TGTGCCAGCACCTCGAGTGGGGGCGCTTCCTACGAGCAGTACTTC. This encodes CASTSSGGASYEQYF.

The chain joins TRBV20-1 to TRBJ2-4; weak D call: TRBD2 (6 bases). Germline V gene data show CDR1 as DFQATT and CDR2 as SNEGSKA (reference sequence). Trimming took 3 bases from V and 6 from J, leaving 9 bases between them. The CDR3 spans 12 residues. Here the CDR3 DNA reads TGCAGTGCTAGGAGGGGAGGAAACATTCAGTACTTC. Translation: CSARRGGNIQYF.

Only a few counts were recorded for this clonotype. The chain is built from TRBV30 and TRBJ2-7, with TRBD1 matching 7 bases. The CDR3 is 13 amino acids. V trimming: 1 base; J trimming: 2 bases; junction bases outside the gene matches: 2. CDR1 GTSNPN and CDR2 SVGIG come from the germline V gene (reference sequence). The CDR3 protein is CAWSGTGAYEQYF. For the CDR3, the DNA is TGTGCCTGGAGTGGGACAGGTGCCTACGAGCAGTACTTC.

The rearrangement links TRBV18 to TRBJ2-1; D remains unclear. The CDR3 spans 15 residues. The germline CDR1 and CDR2 sequences are KGHSH and LQKENI. Deletions cut 2 bases from V and 0 bases from J, with 8 bases between. CDR3 amino acids: CASSPVLHSYNEQFF. For the CDR3, the DNA is TGTGCCAGCTCACCAGTACTTCACTCCTACAATGAGCAGTTCTTC.

CDR3 sequence: CSASGVGQAAFF. The CDR3 DNA reads TGCAGTGCTTCCGGGGTGGGACAGGCAGCTTTCTTT. The chain carries TRBV20-1 and TRBJ1-1; 8 nucleotides match TRBD1. This CDR3 is built from 12 residues. Unmatched junction bases numbered 9, after V lost 5 bases and J lost 10 bases. Germline CDR1 reads DFQATT; CDR2 reads SNEGSKA (reference sequence).

This clonotype was picked up a small number of times. J is TRBJ2-2 and V is TRBV20-1; 11 nucleotides align to TRBD1. CDR3 length: 18 amino acids. The germline gives CDR1 DFQATT, CDR2 SNEGSKA (reference sequence). J was trimmed by 5 bases and V by 0 bases; bases with no gene match: 11. For the CDR3, the DNA is TGCAGTGCTAGAGATCAAGGACAGGGGGCTCGGTGGACCGGGGAGCTGTTTTTT. Translation gives CSARDQGQGARWTGELFF.

This clonotype appeared a few times. The genes are TRBV7-2 and TRBJ2-3; D call uncertain. The CDR3 length is 15 residues. The germline V gene has CDR1 SGHTA and CDR2 FQGNSA. The ends were cut back, 5 bases at V and 2 bases at J, with 14 bases in the middle. CDR3 in amino acids: CASSRMGGPTDTQYF. In DNA, the CDR3 is TGTGCCAGCAGCCGCATGGGTGGGCCCACAGATACGCAGTATTTT.

The sample holds a few counts of this clonotype. The V gene is TRBV14, the J gene TRBJ1-2; D is unresolved. Between the trimmed V and J ends, which lost 3 bases and 9 bases, there was a span of 11 bases. Germline V lookup: CDR1 SGHDN, CDR2 FVKESK. The length of the CDR3 is 12 residues. In DNA, the CDR3 is TGTGCCAGCAGCCAGGGAGAAGCGAGCTACACCTTC. As protein: CASSQGEASYTF.

The DNA of the CDR3 is TGTGCTAGTGGTCAGGGGGCGGACACCGGGGAGCTGTTTTTT. Its translation: CASGQGADTGELFF. The chain employs TRBV12-5 and TRBJ2-2, with TRBD1 matching over 8 bases. CDR1 and CDR2 from the germline V gene are LGHNT and FRNRAP. The CDR3 loop spans 14 amino acids. The trim removed 5 bases at V and 3 bases at J, leaving 2 bases unmatched. The whole variable domain, remainder taken from reference TRBV12-5 and TRBJ2-2, is DARVTQTPRHKVTEMGQEVTMRCQPILGHNTVFWYRQTMMQGLELLAYFRNRAPLDDSGMPKDRFSAEMPDATLATLKIQPSEPRDSAVYFCASGQGADTGELFFGEGSRLTVL.

This clonotype was seen a few times. The chain carries TRBV6-1 and TRBJ2-7; D call uncertain. This CDR3 spans 13 amino acids. V was shortened by 2 bases and J by 0 bases, with 5 bases between the two germline ends. Germline lookup yields CDR1 MNHNS and CDR2 SASEGT. DNA of the CDR3: TGTGCCAGCAGTGAACCTAACTCCTACGAGCAGTACTTC. Amino acids: CASSEPNSYEQYF.

This chain uses TRBV7-2 with TRBJ2-7; 9 nucleotides match TRBD1. CDR1 is SGHTA and CDR2 is FQGNSA in the germline V gene. The CDR3 extends over 15 amino acids. V shed 1 base, J shed 1 base, and the junction held 2 bases outside the gene matches. The CDR3 spells CASSLGGTGSYEQYF. CDR3 bases: TGTGCCAGCAGCTTAGGCGGGACAGGGTCCTACGAGCAGTACTTC.

The CDR3 loop reads CASRKLAGGGDTQYF. CDR3 nucleotides: TGTGCCAGCAGAAAACTAGCGGGAGGGGGAGATACGCAGTATTTT. V usage is TRBV2 and J usage is TRBJ2-3, with 13 bases aligning to TRBD2. V lost 6 bases to trimming and J lost 5 bases; unmatched junction nucleotides: 5. CDR1 is SNHLY, CDR2 FYNNEI, per germline. The CDR3 is made up of 15 amino acids.

The V call is TRBV4-2, the J call TRBJ1-5; 8 bases are shared with TRBD1. Looked up from germline, CDR1 is LGHNA and CDR2 is YNFKEQ. The ends lost 0 bases at V and 9 bases at J; junction bases unmatched: 7. This CDR3 spans 15 amino acids. In DNA form, the CDR3 reads TGTGCCAGCAGCCAAGACGGGACAGGTAGCCGGCCCCAGCATTTT. Translating gives CASSQDGTGSRPQHF.

The rearrangement links TRBV20-1 to TRBJ2-5, with a tentative D call TRBD2 (6 bases). This CDR3 is 11 amino acids long. V lost 6 bases and J lost 4, with 9 bases in between. CDR1 is DFQATT and CDR2 is SNEGSKA in the germline V gene (reference sequence). CDR3 bases: TGCAGTGCCCCGGGACTAGAGACCCAGTACTTC. It codes for CSAPGLETQYF.

This rearrangement joins TRBV5-1 to TRBJ1-1; D ambiguous. Per germline, CDR1 SGHRS and CDR2 YFSETQ. The CDR3 sequence is 13 residues long. V lost 7 bases and J lost 4, with 14 bases in between. CDR3 sequence (DNA): TGCGCCAGCCGTAAGGCGGTGGGCACTGAAGCTTTCTTT. It translates to CASRKAVGTEAFF.

This clonotype was seen only a few times. The chain recombines TRBV6-1 with TRBJ1-6, with 10 bases identical to TRBD1. Trimming cost V 5 bases and J 0 bases; bases outside gene matches: 7. CDR1 and CDR2 from the germline V gene are MNHNS and SASEGT. The CDR3 length is 18 residues. CDR3 loop: CASSPGQGESSYNSPLHF. CDR3 coding DNA: TGTGCCAGCAGTCCCGGACAGGGGGAGAGCTCCTATAATTCACCCCTCCACTTT.

This chain uses TRBV28 with TRBJ1-2; D not certain. Germline values: CDR1 MDHEN, CDR2 SYDVKM. V was shortened by 6 bases and J by 8 bases, with 16 bases between the two germline ends. The CDR3 runs to 13 residues. The CDR3 loop is CASSLAGYGGYTF. CDR3 sequence (DNA): TGTGCCAGCAGCCTCGCGGGGTACGGGGGCTACACCTTC.

The V gene is TRBV4-2, the J gene TRBJ2-7; the D gene is possibly TRBD2 (6 bases). The CDR3 length is 15 residues. The germline V and J ends were trimmed by 3 bases and 2 bases, with 14 bases remaining between them. CDR1 is LGHNA and CDR2 is YNFKEQ in the germline V gene. CDR3 nucleotide sequence: TGTGCCAGCAGCCAGTCTTTAGCGGCGGCCTACGAGCAGTACTTC. Translation: CASSQSLAAAYEQYF.

This clonotype was recorded once. The J gene is TRBJ2-1, the V gene TRBV6-2 or TRBV6-3, with 7 bases matching TRBD1. Per germline, CDR1 MNHEY and CDR2 SVGEGT. Losses at the gene ends were 6 bases for V and 3 bases for J; bases not matched to a gene: 8. This CDR3 has 15 residues. The CDR3 is CASRPGGFGYNEQFF. The CDR3 coding sequence is TGTGCCAGCAGGCCAGGGGGTTTTGGCTACAATGAGCAGTTCTTC.

J is TRBJ2-7 and V is TRBV20-1; 7 bases agree with TRBD1. Germline loops: CDR1 DFQATT, CDR2 SNEGSKA (reference sequence). The CDR3 contains 15 residues. The V and J ends lost 3 bases and 2 bases, in that order; junction bases with no gene match: 10. CDR3 DNA: TGCAGTGCTAGGGACAGGCTTACCGCGACCTACGAGCAGTACTTC. As protein: CSARDRLTATYEQYF.